The 29 T cell receptor beta chains given below trace back to one sample, sequenced in a study of tumor-infiltrating lymphocytes in primary liver carcinoma. Co-extracting RNA and DNA was done with about 17-30 mg of unsorted bulk tissue as input. The input was 400 to 500 ng total RNA; TCR beta cDNA was made from it with a constant-region primer. Slightly modified ARM-PCR, run as three nested multiplex PCR rounds, produced the TCR beta libraries. Both of the initial two PCR rounds ran for 10 cycles and employed TRBV1-TRBV30 forward primers alongside a C-beta reverse primer. MiXCR, applied by TCRdb to the multiplex PCR reads, yields one record per CDR3 protein. The sample contains 100,000 to 150,000 distinct CDR3 sequences, 55% to 75% of which appear only once. The sequenced material came from liver tumor tissue from sampling region 3. Regarding subset: tumor region T3, left-lateral pole. These receptors were collected from a woman aged 55-75 years with primary liver carcinoma and hepatitis B virus infection.

For this clonotype: One junction end does not reproduce the germline sequence, and a read error may be involved. The rearrangement uses TRBV4-2 and TRBJ2-7; D is possibly TRBD1 (6 bases). CDR1 is LGHNA, CDR2 YNFKEQ, per germline. The CDR3 length is 16 residues. CDR3 in amino acids: CASCQVSPDSSYEQYF. The CDR3 bases are TGTGCCAGCTGCCAAGTCTCCCCGGACAGCTCCTACGAGCAGTACTTC.

This clonotype was observed many times. The chain recombines TRBV12-3 or TRBV12-4 with TRBJ2-7, with a possible D match to TRBD1 (7 bases). V lost 2 bases and J 3 bases, leaving 20 bases between the germline ends. The CDR3 contains 17 residues. The CDR3 nucleotides read TGTGCCAGCAGTTTAAGAGTGAGGAGACAGGGAGGCTACGAGCAGTACTTC. Protein product: CASSLRVRRQGGYEQYF.

For this clonotype: The junction and the germline gene differ at one end; a read error may be behind it. This chain uses TRBV14 with TRBJ1-5; weak D call: TRBD1 (5 bases). The CDR3 is 14 amino acids. Germline CDR1 and CDR2: SGHDN and FVKESK. CDR3 bases: TGTGCAAGCAGCCAGGCGGGGACGGATCAGCCCCAGCATTTT. Translation gives CASSQAGTDQPQHF. Based on the CDR3 plus reference TRBV14 and TRBJ1-5, the full variable domain is EAGVTQFPSHSVIEKGQTVTLRCDPISGHDNLYWYRRVMGKEIKFLLHFVKESKQDESGMPNNRFLAERTGGTYSTLKVQPAELEDSGVYFCASSQAGTDQPQHFGDGTRLSIL.

The chain recombines TRBV11-2 with TRBJ2-2, with a tentative D call TRBD1 (5 bases). The CDR3 is 16 amino acids. V gave up 4 bases and J gave up 2 bases, with 14 bases separating them. In germline, CDR1 is SGHAT, CDR2 FQNNGV. The CDR3 protein is CASSSYTTANTGELFF. The CDR3 nucleotides read TGTGCCAGCAGCTCTTACACGACAGCCAACACCGGGGAGCTGTTTTTT.

The sample holds one count of this clonotype. A much larger clone differs by one base, so this may be a read error. The J gene is TRBJ2-5, the V gene TRBV5-4; 9 bases align to TRBD2. CDR1 and CDR2 from the germline V gene are SGHNT and YYREEE (reference sequence). CDR3 length equals 15 residues. In DNA, the CDR3 is TGTGCCGGCAGCTTCGGCGGGAGGGGCCAAGAGACCCAGTACTTC. Translated, it gives CAGSFGGRGQETQYF.

Notes on this clonotype: With a much larger clone just one base away, this may be a read error. The genes are TRBV30 and TRBJ2-6; 9 bases are shared with TRBD2. The CDR3 extends over 17 amino acids. The germline gives CDR1 GTSNPN, CDR2 SVGIG (reference sequence). In DNA, the CDR3 is TGTGCCGGGAGTGTTAGCGGGAGAGGGGCTGGGGCCAACGTCCTGACTTTC. Translation: CAGSVSGRGAGANVLTF. Drawing the rest from reference TRBV30 and TRBJ2-6, the complete variable domain is SQTIHQWPATLVQPVGSPLSLECTVEGTSNPNLYWYRQAAGRGLQLLFYSVGIGQISSEVPQNLSASRPQDRQFILSSKKLLLSDSGFYLCAGSVSGRGAGANVLTFGAGSRLTVL.

On this clonotype: A junction boundary mismatches the germline segment, possibly from a read error. The chain joins TRBV6-1 to TRBJ1-2; maybe TRBD1 (5 bases). CDR1 MNHNS and CDR2 SASEGT come from the germline V gene. The CDR3 consists of 15 residues. DNA for the CDR3: TGTGCCAGCTGTGAAGCGGACTCAGGGTCCTATGGCTACACTTTC. It specifies CASCEADSGSYGYTF.

A note on this clonotype: A much bigger clone sits one base away, suggesting this may be a read error. The CDR3 DNA is TGTGCCATCAGTCAGGACGCGGCATCCTACAATGAGGAGTTCTTC. It translates to CAISQDAASYNEEFF. This chain joins TRBV10-3 and TRBJ2-1; no firm D call. Germline values: CDR1 ENHRY, CDR2 SYGVKD. The CDR3 extends over 15 amino acids.

This clonotype was observed a handful of times. With a much larger clone just one base away, this may be a read error. The V and J genes are TRBV12-3 or TRBV12-4 and TRBJ2-7; D call uncertain. The germline V and J ends were trimmed by 6 bases and 4 bases, with 16 bases remaining between them. The CDR3 sequence is 14 residues long. The CDR3 region is CASRPESPPYEQYF. The DNA of the CDR3 is TGTGCCAGCAGACCCGAGTCTCCTCCTTACGAGCAGTACTTC.

Remarks on this clonotype: Since a much larger clone is just one base distant, this may be a read error. The chain joins TRBV4-1 to TRBJ2-1; the match to TRBD2 covers 13 bases. Germline V CDR1 and CDR2: MGHRA, YSYEKL. After removal of 2 bases from V and 7 bases from J, the junction contained 8 bases not matched to a gene. The CDR3 has 17 amino acids. The CDR3 loop reads CASSQMTSGRMRNEQFF. In nucleotides, the CDR3 is TGCGCCAGCAGCCAAATGACTAGCGGGAGGATGCGGAATGAGCAGTTCTTC.

Points on this clonotype: A much bigger clone sits one base away, suggesting this may be a read error. This chain connects TRBV28 to TRBJ2-1, with a weak D call TRBD1 (6 bases). CDR1 MDHEN and CDR2 SYDVKM come from the germline V gene. The CDR3 is made up of 16 amino acids. Trimming took 7 bases from V and 6 from J, leaving 22 bases between them. DNA of the CDR3: TGTGCCAGCACTTTCAGGGGTCGGGCGACGGGCAATGAGCAGTTCTTC. Translating it yields CASTFRGRATGNEQFF.

Note on this clonotype: Germline is not matched at one junction end, which may reflect a read error. J is TRBJ2-3 and V is TRBV11-2; D is uncertain. There are 16 residues in the CDR3. Germline CDR1 SGHAT, CDR2 FQNNGV. CDR3 nucleotide sequence: TGTGCCAGTAGCTTAGCTAGGTTCCTTGACACAGATACGCAGTATTTT. It yields the protein CASSLARFLDTDTQYF.

To note about this clonotype: Relative to the germline gene, one junction end is altered; a read error may explain this. The gene calls are TRBV11-3 and TRBJ2-1, with 8 bases that match TRBD2. CDR1 and CDR2 (germline): SGHNT, YENEEA. The CDR3 has 15 amino acids. The CDR3 DNA follows: TGTGCCAGCAGCTTAGGAAGTAGCGGGAAGCGTGAGCAATTCTTC. Its translation: CASSLGSSGKREQFF.

To note about this clonotype: Mismatch with germline at one junction end may stem from a read error. V gene TRBV11-2 combines with J gene TRBJ1-5; the D is unclear. CDR1 and CDR2 (germline): SGHAT, FQNNGV. The CDR3 spans 13 residues. Written as DNA, the CDR3 is TGTACCAGCAGCTCATCAATCGATCAGCCCCAGCTTTTT. Translating gives CTSSSSIDQPQLF.

This clonotype was recorded many times. V is TRBV28 and J is TRBJ2-7, with 7 bases aligning to TRBD2. This CDR3 region has 14 residues. Per the germline V gene, CDR1 is MDHEN and CDR2 is SYDVKM. The V segment lost 3 bases and the J segment 2 bases; nucleotides outside the gene matches: 4. CDR3 DNA sequence: TGTGCCAGCAGTTTGAGCGGGAAAGCCTACGAGCAGTACTTC. Protein sequence: CASSLSGKAYEQYF. The complete variable domain, with remaining parts taken from reference TRBV28 and TRBJ2-7, reads DVKVTQSSRYLVKRTGEKVFLECVQDMDHENMFWYRQDPGLGLRLIYFSYDVKMKEKGDIPEGYSVSREKKERFSLILESASTNQTSMYLCASSLSGKAYEQYFGPGTRLTVT.

Turning to this clonotype: The junction shows a germline mismatch at one end, possibly a read error. The rearrangement uses TRBV29-1 and TRBJ2-2, with TRBD2 as a possible D gene (5 bases). CDR3 length: 13 residues. Germline CDR1 SQVTM, CDR2 ANQGSEA. CDR3 bases: TGCGGCGTTGATTCGACTAACACCGGGGATCTGTTTTTT. It yields the protein CGVDSTNTGDLFF.

With respect to this clonotype: A junction boundary mismatches the germline segment, possibly from a read error. The gene calls are TRBV11-2 and TRBJ1-4, with 9 bases lining up with TRBD1. CDR1 and CDR2 from the germline V gene are SGHAT and FQNNGV. The CDR3 totals 17 residues. The CDR3 DNA reads as TGTGCCAGCAGCCCGCACAGGGGGCTGGCAACTAATGAAGAACTGTTTTTT. Its translation is CASSPHRGLATNEELFF. The full variable domain, completed using reference TRBV11-2 and TRBJ1-4, is EAGVAQSPRYKIIEKRQSVAFWCNPISGHATLYWYQQILGQGPKLLIQFQNNGVVDDSQLPKDRFSAERLKGVDSTLKIQPAKLEDSAVYLCASSPHRGLATNEELFFGSGTQLSVL.

Points on this clonotype: The junction shows a germline mismatch at one end, possibly a read error. This chain uses TRBV19 with TRBJ2-6; 9 positions agree with TRBD2. Germline V gene sequence: CDR1 LNHDA, CDR2 SQIVND (reference sequence). The CDR3 is made up of 15 amino acids. In nucleotides, the CDR3 is TGTCCCAGTAGTATAGCGGGGGCTGGGGCCAACGTCCTGACTTTC. Amino acids: CPSSIAGAGANVLTF.

The chain joins TRBV7-9 to TRBJ2-3; 12 nucleotides agree with TRBD1. V was clipped by 1 base and J by 4 bases; unmatched bases: 3. The CDR3 is 16 amino acids. Germline CDR1 is SEHNR and CDR2 is FQNEAQ (reference sequence). CDR3 loop: CASSLVGTGGADTQYF. As DNA, the CDR3 is TGTGCCAGCAGCTTAGTTGGGACAGGGGGCGCAGATACGCAGTATTTT.

In the case of this clonotype: Because it lacks the conserved phenylalanine or tryptophan at the end, this CDR3 is likely a read error. Because the CDR3's place on the DNA is in doubt, the DNA is left out and the CDR3 is given as listed by TCRdb. V gene TRBV11-3 combines with J gene TRBJ1-2. Termini included, the CDR3 measures 13 amino acids. Germline V gene data show CDR1 as SGHNT and CDR2 as YENEEA. The CDR3 protein is CASSLRQARGYIL.

This clonotype came up once. The CDR3 does not close with the conserved phenylalanine or tryptophan, likely indicating a read error. V and J are TRBV7-9 and TRBJ2-3; the match to TRBD2 covers 9 bases. V lost 3 bases to trimming and J lost 0 bases; unmatched junction nucleotides: 19. The CDR3 is 21 amino acids. The germline V gene has CDR1 SEHNR and CDR2 FQNEAQ (reference sequence). Written as DNA, the CDR3 is TGTGCCAGCAGCTTTCGTCGAACCTCTGCGGGAGGGACCACTAGCACAGATACGCAGTATCTT. Its translation is CASSFRRTSAGGTTSTDTQYL.

For this clonotype: An end of the junction does not agree with germline; a read error may underlie this. The V gene is TRBV11-2, the J gene TRBJ2-7; 12 bases are a match to TRBD2. This CDR3 region has 17 residues. Germline CDR1 reads SGHAT; CDR2 reads FQNNGV. CDR3: CASSLDLPSGRGHEQHF. CDR3 DNA: TGTGCGAGCAGCCTAGATCTCCCTAGCGGGAGGGGCCATGAGCAGCACTTC.

About this clonotype: Compared with germline, one end of the junction differs, possibly owing to a read error. The chain links TRBV29-1 to TRBJ1-1; D remains unclear. Germline CDR1 is SQVTM and CDR2 is ANQGSEA. The CDR3 runs to 12 residues. The chain's CDR3 is CSVASCSNEAVF. CDR3 bases: TGCAGCGTTGCGTCGTGCAGTAATGAAGCTGTCTTT.

Comment on this clonotype: Because it lacks the conserved phenylalanine or tryptophan at the end, this CDR3 is likely a read error. The chain joins TRBV11-2 to TRBJ2-3, with D possibly TRBD2 on 6 matching bases. The germline gives CDR1 SGHAT, CDR2 FQNNGV. There are 17 residues in the CDR3. Trimming pared 1 base from V and 2 bases from J, leaving 16 bases between. This CDR3 reads CASSLAMGGRNTDTQYC. The CDR3 nucleotides are TGTGCCAGCAGCTTAGCAATGGGGGGAAGGAACACAGATACGCAGTATTGT.

This clonotype was counted at least ten times. This chain links TRBV6-5 with TRBJ2-7; TRBD2 matches at 7 bases. J lost 3 bases, V lost 5 bases, and 7 bases had no gene match. Germline CDR1 is MNHEY and CDR2 is SVGAGI. CDR3 length: 14 amino acids. As DNA, the CDR3 is TGTGCCAGCAGTCCCGGGGGGTACGGCTACGAGCAGTACTTC. Its translation: CASSPGGYGYEQYF.

The CDR3 bases are TGTGCCAGCAGTTTAGGGGGGACAATTCGCAGCACTGAAGCTTTCTTT. Its translation: CASSLGGTIRSTEAFF. V and J are TRBV28 and TRBJ1-1; D possibly corresponds to TRBD1 (6 bases). Germline V CDR1 and CDR2: MDHEN, SYDVKM. There are 16 residues in the CDR3. V was pared by 2 bases and J by 4 bases, with 17 bases between.

A note on this clonotype: A much more abundant neighbour one base away suggests this may be a read error. The chain employs TRBV5-1 and TRBJ2-1, with 9 bases aligning to TRBD2. The CDR3 covers 14 residues. Germline V lookup: CDR1 SGHRS, CDR2 YFSETQ. The CDR3: CATTLAGIGNEHFF. The CDR3, as DNA: TGCGCCACCACGCTAGCGGGAATAGGGAATGAGCACTTCTTC.

For this clonotype: With a much larger clone just one base away, this may be a read error. The chain carries TRBV29-1 and TRBJ2-3; D is ambiguous. Germline loops: CDR1 SQVTM, CDR2 ANQGSEA. The CDR3 sequence is 10 residues long. The V end lost 4 bases, the J end lost 8 bases, and 7 bases lay between the germline ends. The CDR3 DNA follows: TGCAGCGTTGGTAGGAGTACGCAGTATTTT. Its translation is CSVGRSTQYF.

The chain links TRBV18 to TRBJ2-2; D is uncertain. The V gene's germline CDR1 is KGHSH and CDR2 LQKENI. This CDR3 region has 15 residues. V was cut by 3 bases and J by 4 bases, with 12 bases left in between. The CDR3 region has the DNA TGTGCCAGCTCACCCCCCTCCTTCGGCACCGGGGAGCTGTTTTTT. Translating it yields CASSPPSFGTGELFF.